The rows below give T cell receptor beta chains drawn from one sample of a study of cytomegalovirus exposure and HLA in healthy donors. Some clones are missing from TCRdb's copy, which holds only in-frame ones; the method was immunoSEQ multiplex PCR. Of fewer than 150,000 clones listed, about 80% are singletons. Sequencing was carried out using PBMCs. These TCRs come from a female donor in good health and CMV-seropositive. Both conserved end residues are part of each CDR3. Each record gives: CDR3 DNA, CDR3 protein, J gene, D gene, clone size, CDR3 length, V gene. The D gene is left open where the match is weak. A row's size may be missing; if present it is once, few, many or a size class.

cdr3_nt: TGCGCCAGCGGGACGGGAGGCGCTGAAGCTTTCTTT
cdr3_aa: CASGTGGAEAFF
j_call: TRBJ1-1
d_call: -
clone_size: -
cdr3_length: 12
v_call: TRBV10-2

cdr3_nt: TGCAGCGTGCCGTCCGGGACAGGGGGCGAATGGGGCACTGAAGCTTTCTTT
cdr3_aa: CSVPSGTGGEWGTEAFF
j_call: TRBJ1-1
d_call: TRBD1
clone_size: -
cdr3_length: 17
v_call: TRBV29-1

cdr3_nt: TGTGCCAGCAGCTTAGGGGCAGGGGATCGGCAGCCCCAGCATTTT
cdr3_aa: CASSLGAGDRQPQHF
j_call: TRBJ1-5
d_call: -
clone_size: -
cdr3_length: 15
v_call: TRBV7-8

cdr3_nt: TGTGCCAGCAGCCCCAGTCAAGAGACCCAGTACTTC
cdr3_aa: CASSPSQETQYF
j_call: TRBJ2-5
d_call: -
clone_size: few
cdr3_length: 12
v_call: TRBV7-2

cdr3_nt: TGCGCCAGCAGTGAGTCACTGGGGGCGGGTGAGCAGTTCTTC
cdr3_aa: CASSESLGAGEQFF
j_call: TRBJ2-1
d_call: -
clone_size: -
cdr3_length: 14
v_call: TRBV10-2

cdr3_nt: TGTGCCAGCAGTTTTGGGACAGGTAGCATAGAGACCCAGTACTTC
cdr3_aa: CASSFGTGSIETQYF
j_call: TRBJ2-5
d_call: TRBD1
clone_size: once
cdr3_length: 15
v_call: TRBV6-5

cdr3_nt: TGTGCCAGCAGGCGACCTGGGACAGGGAATGAAAAACTGTTTTTT
cdr3_aa: CASRRPGTGNEKLFF
j_call: TRBJ1-4
d_call: TRBD1
clone_size: few
cdr3_length: 15
v_call: TRBV6-5

cdr3_nt: TGTGCCAGCAGCTTAGTCGGGGGGAATCAGCCCCAGCATTTT
cdr3_aa: CASSLVGGNQPQHF
j_call: TRBJ1-5
d_call: -
clone_size: -
cdr3_length: 14
v_call: TRBV7-8

cdr3_nt: TGTGCCAGCACCAATGAAGAGGGTACCCCCTACGAGCAGTACTTC
cdr3_aa: CASTNEEGTPYEQYF
j_call: TRBJ2-7
d_call: -
clone_size: -
cdr3_length: 15
v_call: TRBV28

cdr3_nt: TGCGCCAGCAGCCGGGGGACAGGGTTGACTGAAGCTTTCTTT
cdr3_aa: CASSRGTGLTEAFF
j_call: TRBJ1-1
d_call: TRBD1
clone_size: -
cdr3_length: 14
v_call: TRBV5-1

cdr3_nt: TGTGCCAGCAGTCCCGGGACAGGAATGACAGGCTACACCTTC
cdr3_aa: CASSPGTGMTGYTF
j_call: TRBJ1-2
d_call: TRBD1
clone_size: -
cdr3_length: 14
v_call: TRBV28

cdr3_nt: TGTGCCAGCTCACCATTCGAGGGTTACTCTGGAAACACCATATATTTT
cdr3_aa: CASSPFEGYSGNTIYF
j_call: TRBJ1-3
d_call: -
clone_size: -
cdr3_length: 16
v_call: TRBV18

cdr3_nt: TGTGCCAGCAGCTTGGAAACTGGGGGGCTGTTTTTT
cdr3_aa: CASSLETGGLFF
j_call: TRBJ1-4
d_call: -
clone_size: -
cdr3_length: 12
v_call: TRBV5-4

cdr3_nt: TGTGCCAGCAGTGACGGGACAAGTAGCACAGATACGCAGTATTTT
cdr3_aa: CASSDGTSSTDTQYF
j_call: TRBJ2-3
d_call: -
clone_size: -
cdr3_length: 15
v_call: TRBV2

cdr3_nt: TGTGCCAGCAGTGGGAGAGGGCTCACGGAGACCCAGTACTTC
cdr3_aa: CASSGRGLTETQYF
j_call: TRBJ2-5
d_call: -
clone_size: -
cdr3_length: 14
v_call: TRBV6-1

cdr3_nt: TGTGCCTGCCACCGGGGGGGCTCTGGAAACACCATATATTTT
cdr3_aa: CACHRGGSGNTIYF
j_call: TRBJ1-3
d_call: -
clone_size: few
cdr3_length: 14
v_call: TRBV30